The text below deals with one T cell receptor (beta chain). This may come from a read error, since a much larger clone is one base off. MiXCR, run by TCRdb on the reads, gives a single entry per CDR3 protein. The sample lists some 700,000 distinct CDR3 sequences, about a third occurring once. Germline CDR1 SGHVT, CDR2 SQSDAQ. With 5 bases clipped from V and 0 bases from J, the junction kept 15 bases outside the gene matches. The CDR3 loop spans 18 amino acids. This sample stems from a study of T cell repertoires in cytomegalovirus infection. Sample: PBMCs. The V call is TRBV7-4, the J call TRBJ1-1, with 7 bases identical to TRBD1. This sequence originates from a human donor in good health (CMV status not recorded). Some clones in this sample may be carry-over from other donors' samples. Here the CDR3 reads CASSPVTGFRLVNTEAFF. DNA for the CDR3: TGTGCCAGCAGCCCCGTGACAGGGTTTCGCCTGGTGAACACTGAAGCTTTCTTT. Variable domain in full (rest from reference TRBV7-4 and TRBJ1-1): GAGVSQSPRYKVAKRGRDVALRCDSISGHVTLYWYRQTLGQGSEVLTYSQSDAQRDKSGRPSGRFSAERPERSVSTLKIQRTEQGDSAVYLCASSPVTGFRLVNTEAFFGQGTRLTVV.